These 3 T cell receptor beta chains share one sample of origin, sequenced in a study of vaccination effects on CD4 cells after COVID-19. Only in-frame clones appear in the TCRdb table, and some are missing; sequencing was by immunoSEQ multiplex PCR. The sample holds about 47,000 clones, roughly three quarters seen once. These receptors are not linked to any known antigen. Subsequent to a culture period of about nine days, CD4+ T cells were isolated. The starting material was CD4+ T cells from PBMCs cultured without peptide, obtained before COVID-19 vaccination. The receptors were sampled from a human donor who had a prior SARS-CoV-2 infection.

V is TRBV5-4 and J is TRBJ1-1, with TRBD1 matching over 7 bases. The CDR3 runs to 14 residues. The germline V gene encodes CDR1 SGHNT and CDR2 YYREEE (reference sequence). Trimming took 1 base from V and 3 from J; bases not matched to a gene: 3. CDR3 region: CASSLKGAYTEAFF. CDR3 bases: TGTGCCAGCAGCTTGAAGGGGGCTTACACTGAAGCTTTCTTT.

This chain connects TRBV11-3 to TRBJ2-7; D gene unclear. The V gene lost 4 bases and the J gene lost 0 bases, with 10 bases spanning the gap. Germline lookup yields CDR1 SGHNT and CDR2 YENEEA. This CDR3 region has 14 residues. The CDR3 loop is CASSSKRHSYEQYF. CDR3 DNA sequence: TGTGCCAGCAGCTCAAAACGCCACTCCTACGAGCAGTACTTC.

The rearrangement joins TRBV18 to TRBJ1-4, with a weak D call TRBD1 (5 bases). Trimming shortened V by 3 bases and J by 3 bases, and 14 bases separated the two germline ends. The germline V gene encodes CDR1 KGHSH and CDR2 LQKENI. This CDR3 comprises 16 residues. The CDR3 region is CASSPRGSYSNEKLFF. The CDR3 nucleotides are TGTGCCAGCTCACCTAGGGGCAGTTACTCTAATGAAAAACTGTTTTTT.